The table lists the clone carrying this T cell receptor beta chain with a few counts. Its target is not known. Looked up from germline, CDR1 is LGHNA and CDR2 is YSLEER. V lost 0 bases and J 0 bases, leaving 11 bases between the germline ends. The CDR3 sequence is 16 residues long. Time point meaning: cycle 4 day 1 (C4D1), after less than 7 weeks of nivolumab. Brentuximab vedotin exposure varied among the patients, all of whom had relapsed after autologous stem cell transplantation. Here immunoSEQ multiplex PCR was the method, and the copy in TCRdb shows in-frame clones only, minus some. The sample has approximately 29,000 clones, about four fifths seen once. These data are taken from a study of PD-1 blockade in classical Hodgkin lymphoma. Findings and limits, study-wide: Reports described newly diagnosed patients as having lower baseline TCR diversity than healthy donors. CD4+ TCR diversity rose significantly by C4D1, and CD8+ TCR diversity did not.

V usage is TRBV4-3 and J usage is TRBJ1-1; the D is unclear. The sequence came from a human donor with classical Hodgkin lymphoma. The sequences come from peripheral blood mononuclear cells (PBMCs), collected before the fourth cycle of nivolumab. As DNA, the CDR3 is TGCGCCAGCAGCCAAGATATCACTAGCGTGAACACTGAAGCTTTCTTT. Encoded protein: CASSQDITSVNTEAFF.